The text below deals with one TCR beta chain. It lacks a known antigen. No much larger clone exists at a distance of one base, and base qualities are not known. Using the deep immunoSEQ assay, multiplex PCR amplified TCR CDR3 regions from genomic DNA. Genomic DNA extracted from each cell subset was distributed evenly over all wells of several immunoSEQ 96-well plates, and each plate served as one replicate. For sorted subsets, roughly 200 ng of genomic DNA, equivalent to 30,000 or so T cell genomes, went into each replicate PCR. Purified libraries were quantified with a Qubit 3.0 fluorometer, sized on a Bioanalyzer 2100, and re-quantified with the KAPA Library Quantification kit. A separate single-read 150-cycle Illumina NextSeq 550 flow cell was used to sequence each immunoSEQ 96-well plate. In the authors' own workflow: Because the immunoSEQ output included only junctional sequences and no quality scores, the filtering could not be the same as the filtering used for full-length reads. Sequences were annotated with PyIR, a Python wrapper for IgBLAST v1.9, using IMGT germline references to assign V/J genes and CDR3. Any read was removed if the V/J assignment was weak (E-value above 1e-6), the CDR3 was missing, or the read contained stop codons, out-of-frame junctions, or ambiguous translated residues. A V3J clonotype was defined by an identical inferred V gene, J gene, and CDR3 amino acid sequence. To compute the percentage overlap between repertoires, the number of shared unique clonotypes was divided by the size of the smaller repertoire. RTK rarefaction, the Chao1 estimator, and Recon v2.1 estimates of unobserved clonotypes were used to assess repertoire richness. For all TCRbeta clonotypes obtained by the gDNA method from four donors, generation probabilities were computed with OLGA. TCRdb retrieved this table from immuneACCESS and kept in-frame rearrangements only. Not all clones are present; in checked studies, unresolved V genes account for under half, and no reason is known for the remainder. V and J calls and clone size are as listed in that table; D and trimming were resolved from the DNA. The sample table holds about 2.1 million clones, of which approximately 94% were seen once. The leading ten clones occupy 1.5% to 2% of the sample.

The data stem from a study of shared clonotypes between healthy human individuals (dated by TCRdb to the early 2020s). In terms of the full investigation: Three men and a couple of women, aged 18 to 49 years, made up the cohort. For each donor, CD4 naive and CD4 memory were each run on three plates, CD8 naive on two plates, and CD8 memory on one plate. The study deeply sequenced blood TCR repertoires of five healthy adults to estimate repertoire size and the extent of clonotype sharing between individuals. To increase sequencing depth and limit assay-specific biases, different laboratories used diverse techniques to prepare libraries and sequence TCR repertoires. Leukapheresis yielded between about 0.8 and 9.5 billion PBMCs per donor.

Overall study results and their limits: When several donors were compared, the shared fraction of clonotypes was about 5.5% for naive CD4, 3.5% to 4% for naive CD8, 2.3% for memory CD4, and 0.3% to 0.5% for memory CD8. Compared with non-shared clonotypes, the clonotypes found in all four sorted-subset donors had higher generation probabilities. Larger estimated clonotype richness was generally found for naive subsets than for memory subsets. Incomplete sequencing was indicated by rarefaction of sorted-subset datasets, despite the large sequencing depth. Because the study included a small number of donors, the genetic and exposure-history diversity represented was limited. Pairwise subsampling led to the expectation that sequencing depth would affect the degree of clonotype sharing among donors. Sampling was restricted to blood, and TCR repertoires in tissues likely differ from the TCR repertoires found in blood.

The cysteine opens and the phenylalanine closes a CDR3 of 15 amino acids. CDR3 DNA is the only sequence kept; it has 45 bases, read in frame from the first base. CDR1 MDHEN and CDR2 SYDVKM are derived from the germline V gene. The trim is 3 bases for V and 4 bases for J, with a gap of 15 bases between the germline ends. CD8 naive samples consisted of CD45RO-negative cells that were positively selected for CCR7, yielding a CD45RA+CCR7+ population without TemRA cells. The donors were healthy, HIV-negative adults who had no recently reported acute infections or vaccinations. Every donor was a Caucasian adult living in Nashville, Tennessee, USA. After blood collection by leukapheresis, PBMCs were isolated using Ficoll-Histopaque density gradient centrifugation and then cryopreserved in the vapor phase of liquid nitrogen. Purity and quantity of every magnetically sorted T cell population were checked by analytical flow cytometry. Each sorted fraction had its genomic DNA isolated and then quantified by UV absorbance on a Nanodrop 2000c.

The source of this sequence is a man between 18 and 29 years old in good health. Some clones in this sample may be carry-over from other donors' samples. Recombination linked TRBV28 to TRBJ1-2; TRBD1 is a possible D gene, resting on 6 matching bases. Sequencing was performed on naive CD8+ T cells from PBMCs. The meaning of the sample's cell subset or site label: CD45RA+CCR7+. The encoded CDR3 is CASSFVTGNSYGYTF. Read as DNA, the sequence is TGTGCCAGCAGTTTCGTTACAGGGAATAGCTATGGCTACACCTTC.